The 18 T cell receptor beta chains reported below all come from one sample, sequenced in a study of blood T cell repertoires in COVID-19. Measured with immunoSEQ multiplex PCR; TCRdb has only the in-frame clones, and not every one. The sample yields around 94,000 clones, roughly 84% seen once. Material: peripheral blood. These receptors all come from a man aged 55 to 70 with acute or convalescent COVID-19.

This sequence joins TRBV19 and TRBJ1-1, with unresolved D. The CDR3 runs 12 residues. V dropped 3 bases and J dropped 7 bases, with 9 bases sitting between them. Looked up from germline, CDR1 is LNHDA and CDR2 is SQIVND (reference sequence). CDR3 residues: CASSMGPREAFF. CDR3 DNA: TGTGCCAGTAGTATGGGCCCTCGTGAAGCTTTCTTT.

This clone was recorded once. The V and J genes are TRBV5-4 and TRBJ1-1, with D tentatively TRBD1 (6 bases). CDR3 length: 17 residues. Germline CDR1 SGHNT, CDR2 YYREEE (reference sequence). With 3 bases removed from V and 0 bases from J, the gap between germline ends came to 18 bases. CDR3 DNA sequence: TGTGCCAGCAGCTCAGGCGGGGGCGTCGGAGTGAACACTGAAGCTTTCTTT. It is translated as CASSSGGGVGVNTEAFF.

The chain recombines TRBV5-6 with TRBJ2-1; a weak D match, TRBD1 (6 bases). CDR1 is SGHDT, CDR2 YYEEEE, per germline. Trimming removed 1 base at V and 5 bases at J, with 19 bases between. This CDR3 is 17 amino acids long. In nucleotides, the CDR3 is TGTGCCAGCAGCTTGACGGGATATGCAGGGGCTCACAATGAGCAGTTCTTC. This codes for CASSLTGYAGAHNEQFF.

The V call is TRBV6-5, the J call TRBJ2-7; D might be TRBD1 (6 bases). The CDR3 has 15 residues. The ends were cut back, 4 bases at V and 0 bases at J, with 13 bases in the middle. Germline V gives CDR1 MNHEY, CDR2 SVGAGI. For the CDR3, the DNA is TGTGCCAGCAGTTCGTCCGGGACAACCTCCTACGAGCAGTACTTC. Translation: CASSSSGTTSYEQYF.

The chain has TRBV27 and TRBJ2-3; weak D call: TRBD2 (5 bases). The CDR3 consists of 16 residues. V lost 3 bases and J lost 3, with 16 bases in between. Germline CDR1 and CDR2: MNHEY and SMNVEV (reference sequence). The CDR3 coding sequence is TGTGCCAGCAGTTTGGGCTCGGGTCGGGGAACAGATACGCAGTATTTT. It yields the protein CASSLGSGRGTDTQYF.

This chain uses TRBV2 with TRBJ1-5; D is uncertain. The V end was cut by 2 bases, the J end by 6 bases, with 8 bases between. The CDR3 spans 13 residues. Germline CDR1 and CDR2: SNHLY and FYNNEI. In DNA, the CDR3 is TGTGCCAGCAGTGAAAAGAGGCGTCAGCCCCAGCATTTT. Its translation is CASSEKRRQPQHF.

The chain links TRBV19 to TRBJ2-7, with 9 bases fitting TRBD1. The V segment lost 4 bases and the J segment 6 bases; nucleotides outside the gene matches: 7. The V gene's germline CDR1 is LNHDA and CDR2 SQIVND (reference sequence). The CDR3 spans 14 residues. The DNA for the CDR3 is TGTGCCAGTAGTAAACAGGGGGCCGTACGCGAGCAGTACTTC. It is translated as CASSKQGAVREQYF.

This chain connects TRBV27 to TRBJ1-6, with D perhaps matching TRBD1 (6 bases). This CDR3 has 16 residues. Per the germline V gene, CDR1 is MNHEY and CDR2 is SMNVEV (reference sequence). V was shortened by 6 bases and J by 1 base, with 13 bases between the two germline ends. The CDR3 loop is CASRQNRDSYNSPLHF. CDR3 nucleotide sequence: TGTGCCAGCAGGCAAAACAGGGATTCCTATAATTCACCCCTCCACTTT.

V gene TRBV11-1 combines with J gene TRBJ1-2, with 12 nucleotides matching TRBD1. The CDR3 has 14 residues. The V segment lost 3 bases and the J segment 6 bases; nucleotides outside the gene matches: 2. Germline CDR1 reads SGHAT; CDR2 reads FQDESV (reference sequence). The CDR3 region is CASSLGQGADGYTF. DNA for the CDR3: TGTGCCAGCAGCTTGGGACAGGGGGCCGATGGCTACACCTTC. Complete variable domain (other parts from reference TRBV11-1 and TRBJ1-2): EAEVAQSPRYKITEKSQAVAFWCDPISGHATLYWYRQILGQGPELLVQFQDESVVDDSQLPKDRFSAERLKGVDSTLKIQPAELGDSAMYLCASSLGQGADGYTFGSGTRLTVV.

J is TRBJ2-7 and V is TRBV12-3 or TRBV12-4; TRBD1 matches at 7 bases. CDR3 length: 13 residues. Trimming removed 6 bases from V and 2 bases from J; junction bases left unmatched: 4. As DNA, the CDR3 is TGTGCCAGCAGGCGGACAGGACCCTACGAGCAGTACTTC. Translating gives CASRRTGPYEQYF.

The V call is TRBV6-5, the J call TRBJ1-2, with a tentative D call TRBD1 (5 bases). The CDR3 totals 16 residues. CDR1 and CDR2 (germline): MNHEY, SVGAGI. V shed 4 bases and J shed 5 bases, with 20 bases lying between them. The CDR3 DNA is TGTGCCAGCAGTTCTCGGGACGTGGGGGGATGGTATGGCTACACCTTC. Protein: CASSSRDVGGWYGYTF.

The J gene is TRBJ1-2, the V gene TRBV25-1, with TRBD1 as a possible D gene (6 bases). The CDR3 runs 15 residues. Germline assignment: CDR1 MGHDK and CDR2 SYGVNS. V was cut by 1 base and J by 2 bases, with 11 bases left in between. CDR3 region: CASSELDSSNYGYTF. CDR3 DNA sequence: TGTGCCAGCAGTGAATTGGACAGTTCCAACTATGGCTACACCTTC.

For the CDR3, the DNA is TGCGCCAGCAGCCCAATTTGGCAGTCGGGACAGAGCATGTTTTTT. Amino acids: CASSPIWQSGQSMFF. This sequence joins TRBV4-1 and TRBJ1-4, with 7 bases fitting TRBD1. The CDR3 has 15 amino acids. V was clipped by 4 bases and J by 15 bases; unmatched bases: 17. CDR1 and CDR2 from the germline V gene are MGHRA and YSYEKL.

This clone came up a few times. The chain recombines TRBV18 with TRBJ1-1; D ambiguous. The CDR3 contains 14 residues. CDR1 is KGHSH and CDR2 is LQKENI in the germline V gene. The V and J ends lost 0 bases and 5 bases respectively, with 10 bases between them. The CDR3 loop is CASSPPRSRTEAFF. The CDR3 DNA sequence: TGTGCCAGCTCACCACCGAGGAGTAGGACTGAAGCTTTCTTT.

V and J are TRBV3-1 (or the pseudogene TRBV3-2) and TRBJ1-3; D unclear. CDR3 length: 15 amino acids. Germline V CDR1 and CDR2: LGHDT, YNNKEL (reference sequence). V lost 0 bases and J 0 bases, leaving 6 bases between the germline ends. Here the CDR3 reads CASSQDTNSGNTIYF. The CDR3, as DNA: TGTGCCAGCAGCCAAGACACAAACTCTGGAAACACCATATATTTT.

V is TRBV11-1 and J is TRBJ2-3; a possible D gene is TRBD1 (5 bases). Trimming took 5 bases from V and 1 from J, leaving 10 bases between them. This CDR3 has 14 amino acids. Germline V lookup: CDR1 SGHAT, CDR2 FQDESV (reference sequence). In nucleotides, the CDR3 is TGTGCCAGCAGCGCTTTAGGGGGCACAGATACGCAGTATTTT. This encodes CASSALGGTDTQYF.

The V call is TRBV11-2, the J call TRBJ1-1; TRBD1 agrees at 10 bases. The length of the CDR3 is 15 residues. CDR1 and CDR2 (germline): SGHAT, FQNNGV. V shed 4 bases, J shed 4 bases, and the junction held 6 bases outside the gene matches. CDR3 in amino acids: CASSSRTGGSTEAFF. Written as DNA, the CDR3 is TGTGCCAGCAGCTCAAGGACAGGGGGAAGCACTGAAGCTTTCTTT.

The sample holds one count of this clone. The gene calls are TRBV11-2 and TRBJ2-3, with 9 bases matching TRBD1. Germline V gene lookup returns CDR1 SGHAT and CDR2 FQNNGV. The CDR3 covers 15 residues. V shed 3 bases and J 4 bases; nucleotides not matched to a gene: 5. In DNA, the CDR3 is TGTGCCAGCAGCTTTAAACAGGGGGCTGCAGATACGCAGTATTTT. Amino acids: CASSFKQGAADTQYF.